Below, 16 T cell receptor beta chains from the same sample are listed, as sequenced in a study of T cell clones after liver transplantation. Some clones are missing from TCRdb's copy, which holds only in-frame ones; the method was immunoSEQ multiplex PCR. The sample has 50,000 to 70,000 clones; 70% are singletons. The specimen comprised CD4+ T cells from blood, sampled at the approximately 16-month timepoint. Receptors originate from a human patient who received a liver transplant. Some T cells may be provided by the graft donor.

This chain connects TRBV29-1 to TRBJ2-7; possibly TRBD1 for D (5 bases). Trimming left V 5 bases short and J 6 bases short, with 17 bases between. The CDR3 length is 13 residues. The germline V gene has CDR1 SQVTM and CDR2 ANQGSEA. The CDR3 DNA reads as TGCAGCGTTAAGGCCCCAGGGTCGGGCGAGCAGTACGTC. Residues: CSVKAPGSGEQYV.

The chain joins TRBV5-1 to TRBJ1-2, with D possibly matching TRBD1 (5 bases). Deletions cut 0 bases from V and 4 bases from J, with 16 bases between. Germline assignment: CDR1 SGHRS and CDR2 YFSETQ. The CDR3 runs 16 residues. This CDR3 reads CASSLDGGTMAYGYTF. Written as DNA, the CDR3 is TGCGCCAGCAGCTTGGATGGGGGGACGATGGCCTATGGCTACACCTTC.

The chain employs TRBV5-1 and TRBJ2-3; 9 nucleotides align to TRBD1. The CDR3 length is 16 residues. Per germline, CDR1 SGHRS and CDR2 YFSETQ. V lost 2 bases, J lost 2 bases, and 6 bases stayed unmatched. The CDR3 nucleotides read TGCGCCAGCAGCTTCACAGGGGGCGCGGTCACAGATACGCAGTATTTT. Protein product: CASSFTGGAVTDTQYF.

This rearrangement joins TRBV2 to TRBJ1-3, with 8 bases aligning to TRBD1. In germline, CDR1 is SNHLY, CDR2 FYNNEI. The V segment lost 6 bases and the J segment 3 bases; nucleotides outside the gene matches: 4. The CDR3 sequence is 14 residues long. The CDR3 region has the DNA TGTGCCAGCAGCCTGACAGGGGTTGGAAACACCATATATTTT. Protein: CASSLTGVGNTIYF.

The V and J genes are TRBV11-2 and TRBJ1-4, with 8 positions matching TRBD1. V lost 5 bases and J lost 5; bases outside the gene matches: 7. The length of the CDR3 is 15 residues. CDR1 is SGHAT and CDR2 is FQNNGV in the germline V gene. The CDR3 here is CASSPRTGPNEKLFF. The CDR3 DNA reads TGTGCCAGCAGCCCGCGGACAGGGCCCAATGAAAAACTGTTTTTT.

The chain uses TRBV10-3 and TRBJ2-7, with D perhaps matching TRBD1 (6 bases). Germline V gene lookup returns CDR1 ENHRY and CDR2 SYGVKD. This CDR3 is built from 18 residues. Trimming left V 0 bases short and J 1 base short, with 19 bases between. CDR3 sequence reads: CAISESGQGLKRSYEQYF. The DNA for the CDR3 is TGTGCCATCAGTGAGTCAGGGCAGGGGCTAAAGAGATCCTACGAGCAGTACTTC.

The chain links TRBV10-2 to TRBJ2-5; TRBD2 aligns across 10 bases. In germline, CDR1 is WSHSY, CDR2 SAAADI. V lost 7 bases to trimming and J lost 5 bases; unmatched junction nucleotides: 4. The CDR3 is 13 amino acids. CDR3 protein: CASNLAGAETQYF. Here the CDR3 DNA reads TGCGCCAGCAACCTAGCGGGGGCGGAGACCCAGTACTTC.

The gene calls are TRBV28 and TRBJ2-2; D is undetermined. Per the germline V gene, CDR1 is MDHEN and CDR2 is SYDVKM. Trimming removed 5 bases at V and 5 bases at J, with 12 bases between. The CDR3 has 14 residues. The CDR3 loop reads CASSRGLGTGELFF. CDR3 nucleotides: TGTGCCAGCAGTAGAGGTTTGGGAACCGGGGAGCTGTTTTTT.

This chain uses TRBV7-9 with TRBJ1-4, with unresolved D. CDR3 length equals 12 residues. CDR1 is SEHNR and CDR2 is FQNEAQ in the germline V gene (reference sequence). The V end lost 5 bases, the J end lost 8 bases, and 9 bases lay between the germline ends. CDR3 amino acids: CASSLDLEKLFF. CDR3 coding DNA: TGTGCCAGCAGCCTCGACTTGGAAAAACTGTTTTTT.

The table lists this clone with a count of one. DNA of the CDR3: TGCGCCAGCAGCTACCAACTCCCGACAGGGGGCGGAGGGAATCAGCCCCAGCATTTT. It yields the protein CASSYQLPTGGGGNQPQHF. The rearrangement joins TRBV10-2 to TRBJ1-5; 10 positions agree with TRBD1. This CDR3 is built from 19 residues. Losses at the gene ends were 6 bases for V and 4 bases for J; bases not matched to a gene: 18. The germline V gene has CDR1 WSHSY and CDR2 SAAADI.

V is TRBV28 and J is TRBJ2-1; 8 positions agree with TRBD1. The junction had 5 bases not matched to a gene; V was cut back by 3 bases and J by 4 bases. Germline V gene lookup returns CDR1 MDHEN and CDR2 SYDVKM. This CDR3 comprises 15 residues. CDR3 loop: CASSFGTGSYNEQFF. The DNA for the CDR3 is TGTGCCAGCAGTTTCGGGACAGGATCTTACAATGAGCAGTTCTTC.

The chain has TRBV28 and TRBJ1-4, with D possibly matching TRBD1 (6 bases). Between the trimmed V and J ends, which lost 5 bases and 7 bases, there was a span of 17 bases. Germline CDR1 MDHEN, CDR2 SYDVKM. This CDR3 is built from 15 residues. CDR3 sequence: CASSPEGQWGEKLFF. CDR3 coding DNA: TGTGCCAGCAGTCCCGAGGGACAATGGGGTGAAAAACTGTTTTTT.

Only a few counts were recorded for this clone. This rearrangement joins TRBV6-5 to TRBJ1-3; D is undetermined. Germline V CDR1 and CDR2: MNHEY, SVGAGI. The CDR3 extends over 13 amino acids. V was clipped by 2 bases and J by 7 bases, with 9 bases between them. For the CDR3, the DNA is TGTGCCAGCAGTTACGATGTGAGGAACACCATATATTTT. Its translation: CASSYDVRNTIYF.

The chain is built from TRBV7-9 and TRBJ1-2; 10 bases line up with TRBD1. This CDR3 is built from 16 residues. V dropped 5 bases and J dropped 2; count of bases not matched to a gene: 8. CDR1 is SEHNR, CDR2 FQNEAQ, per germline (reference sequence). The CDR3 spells CASSQGGTGANYGYTF. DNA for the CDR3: TGTGCCAGCAGCCAAGGGGGGACAGGGGCGAACTATGGCTACACCTTC.

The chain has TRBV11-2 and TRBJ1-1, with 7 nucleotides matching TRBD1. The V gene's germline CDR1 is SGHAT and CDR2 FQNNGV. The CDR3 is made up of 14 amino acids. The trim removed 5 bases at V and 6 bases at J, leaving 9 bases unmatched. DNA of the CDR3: TGTGCCAGCAGCACCGATTACAGGGGATCTGAAGCTTTCTTT. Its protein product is CASSTDYRGSEAFF.

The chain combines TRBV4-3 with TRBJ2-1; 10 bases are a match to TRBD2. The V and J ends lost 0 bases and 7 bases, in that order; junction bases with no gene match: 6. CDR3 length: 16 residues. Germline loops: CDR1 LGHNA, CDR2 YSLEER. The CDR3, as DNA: TGCGCCAGCAGCCAAGAAGCTAGCGGGAGAAGGAATGAGCAGTTCTTC. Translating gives CASSQEASGRRNEQFF.